This T cell receptor (beta chain) was identified during a study of T cells in Graves' hyperthyroidism and ophthalmopathy. Background on the study: Peripheral blood was collected at initial diagnosis, before any treatment.

Amplified TCR beta CDR3 regions derived from RNA transcripts. Using the HTBI primer set, a first-round RT-PCR was run on the TCR CDR3. A single record per CDR3 protein comes from TCRdb applying MiXCR to the multiplex PCR reads. The repertoire holds some 400,000 distinct CDR3 sequences, with around 13% as singletons. Patients were excluded because of uncontrolled infection, other autoimmune disease, pregnancy or lactation. This receptor was identified in a woman aged 55-70 years with Graves' hyperthyroidism. The sample was blood.

The CDR3 coding sequence is TGTGCCAGTAGTTTAACGGACGGACTAAATGAAAAACTGTTTTTT. It yields the protein CASSLTDGLNEKLFF. The gene calls are TRBV19 and TRBJ1-4; D unresolved. Germline CDR1 and CDR2: LNHDA and SQIVND (reference sequence). This CDR3 region has 15 residues. V shed 5 bases and J shed 5 bases, with 15 bases lying between them.